This TCR beta chain came from a study of T cell responses to AZD1222 COVID-19 vaccine. Findings and caveats of the study: Two doses of AZD1222 preceded a rise in Spike-specific TCR breadth and depth. Reports say nearly half of spike-specific TCRs go after unmutated variant regions. White British people made up most donors, females outnumbered males, and clonal diversity was possibly underestimated. Dominant at 160-218 and 743-854, vaccine-associated CD4 TCRs also spanned spike.

The V gene lost 6 bases and the J gene lost 1 base, with 17 bases spanning the gap. Germline CDR1 is MNHEY and CDR2 is SMNVEV (reference sequence). The CDR3 extends over 16 amino acids. Some clones are missing from TCRdb's copy, which holds only in-frame ones; the method was immunoSEQ multiplex PCR. The sample gives 100,000 or so clones, around 84% of which show up once; over 1.2% is in the top ten. Note on this clone: No antigen is known for it.

The clonotype comes from an adult in good health. V gene TRBV27 combines with J gene TRBJ2-3; the D gene is possibly TRBD1 (5 bases). The sample here was peripheral blood, taken on day 0 of AZD1222 vaccination. The CDR3 is CASSSLSVGGTDTQYF. CDR3 DNA sequence: TGTGCCAGCAGCTCCCTGTCCGTAGGGGGCACAGATACGCAGTATTTT.